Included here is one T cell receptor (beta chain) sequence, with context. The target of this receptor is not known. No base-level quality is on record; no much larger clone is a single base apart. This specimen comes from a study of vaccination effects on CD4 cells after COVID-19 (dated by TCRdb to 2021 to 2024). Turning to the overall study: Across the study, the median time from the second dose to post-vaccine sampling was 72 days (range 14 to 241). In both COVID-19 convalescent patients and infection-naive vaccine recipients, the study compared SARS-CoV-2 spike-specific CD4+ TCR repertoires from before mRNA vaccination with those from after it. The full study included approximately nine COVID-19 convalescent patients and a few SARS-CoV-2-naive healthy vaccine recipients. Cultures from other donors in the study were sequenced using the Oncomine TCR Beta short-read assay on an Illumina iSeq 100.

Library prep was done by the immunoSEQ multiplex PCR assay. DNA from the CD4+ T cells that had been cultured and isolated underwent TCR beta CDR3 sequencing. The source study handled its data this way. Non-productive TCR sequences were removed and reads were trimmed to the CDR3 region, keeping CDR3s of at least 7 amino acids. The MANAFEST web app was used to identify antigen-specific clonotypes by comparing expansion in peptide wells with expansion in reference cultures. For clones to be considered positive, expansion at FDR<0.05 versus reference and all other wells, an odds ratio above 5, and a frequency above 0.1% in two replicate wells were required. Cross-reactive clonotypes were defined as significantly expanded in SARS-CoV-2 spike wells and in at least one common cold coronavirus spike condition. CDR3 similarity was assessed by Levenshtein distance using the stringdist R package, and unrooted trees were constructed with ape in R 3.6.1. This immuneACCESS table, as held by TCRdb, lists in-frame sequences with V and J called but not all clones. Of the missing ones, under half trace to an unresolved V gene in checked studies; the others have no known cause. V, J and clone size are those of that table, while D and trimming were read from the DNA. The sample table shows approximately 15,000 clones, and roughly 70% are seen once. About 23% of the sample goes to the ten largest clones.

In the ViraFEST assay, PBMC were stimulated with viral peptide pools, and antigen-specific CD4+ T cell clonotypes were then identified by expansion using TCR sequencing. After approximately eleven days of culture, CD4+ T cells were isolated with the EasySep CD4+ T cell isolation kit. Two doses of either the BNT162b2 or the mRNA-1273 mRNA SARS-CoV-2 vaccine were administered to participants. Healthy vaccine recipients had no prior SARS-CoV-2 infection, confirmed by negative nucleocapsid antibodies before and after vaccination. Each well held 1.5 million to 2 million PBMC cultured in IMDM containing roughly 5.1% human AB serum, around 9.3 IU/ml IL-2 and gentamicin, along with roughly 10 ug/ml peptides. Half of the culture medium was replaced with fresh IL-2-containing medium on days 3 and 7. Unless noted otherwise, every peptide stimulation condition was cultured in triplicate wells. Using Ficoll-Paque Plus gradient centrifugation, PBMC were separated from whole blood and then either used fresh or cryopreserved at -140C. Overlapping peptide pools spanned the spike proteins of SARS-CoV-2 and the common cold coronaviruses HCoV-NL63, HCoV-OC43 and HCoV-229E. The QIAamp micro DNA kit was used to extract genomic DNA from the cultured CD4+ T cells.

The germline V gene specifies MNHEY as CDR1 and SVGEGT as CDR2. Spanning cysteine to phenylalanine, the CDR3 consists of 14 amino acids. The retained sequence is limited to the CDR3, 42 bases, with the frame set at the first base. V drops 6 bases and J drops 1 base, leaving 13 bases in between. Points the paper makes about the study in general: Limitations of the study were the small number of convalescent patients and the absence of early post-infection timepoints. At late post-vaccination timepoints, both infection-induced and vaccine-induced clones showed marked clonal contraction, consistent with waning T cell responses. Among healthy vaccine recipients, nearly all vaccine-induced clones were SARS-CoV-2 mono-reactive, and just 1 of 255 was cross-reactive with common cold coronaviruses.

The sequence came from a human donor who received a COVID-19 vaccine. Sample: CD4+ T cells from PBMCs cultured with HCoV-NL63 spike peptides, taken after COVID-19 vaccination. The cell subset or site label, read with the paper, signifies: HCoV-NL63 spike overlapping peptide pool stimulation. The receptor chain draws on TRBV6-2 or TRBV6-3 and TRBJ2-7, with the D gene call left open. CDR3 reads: CASSRPTNSYEQYF. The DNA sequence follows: TGTGCCAGCAGCCGACCGACAAATTCCTACGAGCAGTACTTC.